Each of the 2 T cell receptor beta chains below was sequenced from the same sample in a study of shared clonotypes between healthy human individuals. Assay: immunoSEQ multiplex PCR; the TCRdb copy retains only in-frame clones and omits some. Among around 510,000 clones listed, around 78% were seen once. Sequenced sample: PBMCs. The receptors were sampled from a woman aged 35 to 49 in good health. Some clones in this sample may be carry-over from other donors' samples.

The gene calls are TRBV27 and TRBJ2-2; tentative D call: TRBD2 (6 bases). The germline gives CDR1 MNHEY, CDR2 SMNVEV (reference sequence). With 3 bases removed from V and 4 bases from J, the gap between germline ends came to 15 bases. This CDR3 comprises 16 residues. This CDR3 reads CASSFYRLGITGELFF. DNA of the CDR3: TGTGCCAGCAGTTTTTACAGACTAGGGATCACCGGGGAGCTGTTTTTT.

CDR3: CASSGSGVGEQYF. CDR3 in DNA: TGTGCCAGCAGCGGGTCGGGTGTAGGCGAGCAGTACTTC. The gene calls are TRBV9 and TRBJ2-7; D gene uncertain. The CDR3 covers 13 residues. Trimming left V 3 bases short and J 6 bases short, with 13 bases between. The germline V gene encodes CDR1 SGDLS and CDR2 YYNGEE.